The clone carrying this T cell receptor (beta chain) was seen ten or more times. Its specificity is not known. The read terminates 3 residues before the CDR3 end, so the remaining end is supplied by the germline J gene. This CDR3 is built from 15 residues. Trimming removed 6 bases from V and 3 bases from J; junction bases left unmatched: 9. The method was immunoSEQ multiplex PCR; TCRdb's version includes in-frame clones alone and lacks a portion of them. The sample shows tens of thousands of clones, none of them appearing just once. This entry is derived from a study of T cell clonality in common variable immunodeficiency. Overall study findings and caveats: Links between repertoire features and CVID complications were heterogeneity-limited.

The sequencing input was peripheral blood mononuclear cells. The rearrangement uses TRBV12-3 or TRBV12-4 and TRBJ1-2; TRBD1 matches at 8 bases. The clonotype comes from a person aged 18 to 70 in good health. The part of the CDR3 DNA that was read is TGTGCCAGCAGCACTACGACAGGGGATGACTATGGC. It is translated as CASSTTTGDDYG. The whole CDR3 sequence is CASSTTTGDDYGYTF.